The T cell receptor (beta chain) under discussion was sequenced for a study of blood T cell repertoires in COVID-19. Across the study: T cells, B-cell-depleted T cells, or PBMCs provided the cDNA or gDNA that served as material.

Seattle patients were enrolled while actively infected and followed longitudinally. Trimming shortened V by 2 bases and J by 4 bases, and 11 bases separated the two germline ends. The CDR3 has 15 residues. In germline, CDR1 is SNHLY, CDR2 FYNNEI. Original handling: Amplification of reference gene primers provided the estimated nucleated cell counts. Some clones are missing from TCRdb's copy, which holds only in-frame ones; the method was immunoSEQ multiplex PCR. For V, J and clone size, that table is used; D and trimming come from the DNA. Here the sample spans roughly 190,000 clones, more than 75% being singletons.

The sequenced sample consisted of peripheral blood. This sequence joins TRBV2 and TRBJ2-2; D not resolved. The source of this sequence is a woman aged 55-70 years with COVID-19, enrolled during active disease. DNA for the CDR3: TGTGCCAGCAGTGAAACACCCCCAGGCACCGGGGAGCTGTTTTTT. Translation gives CASSETPPGTGELFF.